This entry features one TCR beta chain sequence. The data derive from a study of regulatory T cells in long-lasting Graves disease. CDR1 and CDR2 (germline): SGHRS, YFSETQ. The CDR3 is 17 residues long. Trimming took 1 base from V and 3 from J; bases not matched to a gene: 6. Through Arm-PCR of CDR3 regions and iRepertoire HTBI primers, TCR beta libraries were built. In the study's own analysis: Across the samples, identification revealed some 64 TRBV and roughly 13 TRBJ segments. In TCRdb, the multiplex PCR reads were re-called with MiXCR into one record per CDR3 protein. These V and J calls are TCRdb output, not the study's own analysis. The sample lists 420,000 or so distinct CDR3 sequences; about a quarter were seen once. The time point: persistent/refractory GD, antithyroid drugs over 5 years with positive TRAb. Isolated PBMC RNA provided the starting material for the TCR library.

This TCR derives from a female donor with Graves disease. The genes are TRBV5-1 and TRBJ2-2; TRBD2 matches 10 bases. The specimen was peripheral blood mononuclear cells (PBMCs), collected when the disease was refractory, from a patient treated with antithyroid drugs. CDR3 nucleotide sequence: TGCGCCAGCAGCTTGTTCCTAGCGGGAGCCGACACCGGGGAGCTGTTTTTT. It specifies CASSLFLAGADTGELFF.